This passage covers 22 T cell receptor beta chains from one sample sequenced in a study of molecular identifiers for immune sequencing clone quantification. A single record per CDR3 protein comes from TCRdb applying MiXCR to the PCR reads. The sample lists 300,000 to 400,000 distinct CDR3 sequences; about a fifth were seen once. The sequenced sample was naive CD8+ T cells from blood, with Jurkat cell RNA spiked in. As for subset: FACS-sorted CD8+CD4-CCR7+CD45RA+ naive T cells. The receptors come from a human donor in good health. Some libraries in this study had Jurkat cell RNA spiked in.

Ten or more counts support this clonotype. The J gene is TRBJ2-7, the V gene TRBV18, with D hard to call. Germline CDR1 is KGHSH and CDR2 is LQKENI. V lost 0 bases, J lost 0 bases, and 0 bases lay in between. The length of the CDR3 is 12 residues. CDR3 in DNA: TGTGCCAGCTCACCACCCTCCTACGAGCAGTACTTC. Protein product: CASSPPSYEQYF.

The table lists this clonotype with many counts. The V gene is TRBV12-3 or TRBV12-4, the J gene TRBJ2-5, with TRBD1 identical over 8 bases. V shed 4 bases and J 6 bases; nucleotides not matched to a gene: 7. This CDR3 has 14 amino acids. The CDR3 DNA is TGTGCCAGCAGTTGGGCAGGGGGCGAAAAGACCCAGTACTTC. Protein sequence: CASSWAGGEKTQYF.

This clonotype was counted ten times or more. The CDR3, as DNA: TGCAGCGTTGAAGATCGGGACAGGGGACTGAACACCGGGGAGCTGTTTTTT. It specifies CSVEDRDRGLNTGELFF. The J gene is TRBJ2-2, the V gene TRBV29-1; TRBD1 matches at 10 bases. This CDR3 is 17 amino acids long. Losses at the gene ends were 0 bases for V and 1 base for J; bases not matched to a gene: 5. CDR1 SQVTM and CDR2 ANQGSEA come from the germline V gene.

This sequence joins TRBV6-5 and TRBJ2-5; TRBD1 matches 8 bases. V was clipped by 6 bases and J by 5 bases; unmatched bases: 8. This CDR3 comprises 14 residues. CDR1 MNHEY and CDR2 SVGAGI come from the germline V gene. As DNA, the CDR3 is TGTGCCAGCAGCAGAGGACAGGGTACCGAGACCCAGTACTTC. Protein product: CASSRGQGTETQYF.

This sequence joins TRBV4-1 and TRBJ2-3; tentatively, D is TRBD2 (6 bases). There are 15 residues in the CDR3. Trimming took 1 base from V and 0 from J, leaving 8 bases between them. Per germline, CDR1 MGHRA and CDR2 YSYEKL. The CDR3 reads CASSQGLDSTDTQYF. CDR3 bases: TGCGCCAGCAGCCAAGGACTAGATAGCACAGATACGCAGTATTTT.

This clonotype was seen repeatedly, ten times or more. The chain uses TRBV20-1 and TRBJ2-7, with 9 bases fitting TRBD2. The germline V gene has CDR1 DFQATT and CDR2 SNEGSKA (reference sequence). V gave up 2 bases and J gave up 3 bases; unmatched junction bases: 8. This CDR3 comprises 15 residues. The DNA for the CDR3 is TGCAGTGCTAGATCGATGTCTAGCGGGGACTACGAGCAGTACTTC. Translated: CSARSMSSGDYEQYF.

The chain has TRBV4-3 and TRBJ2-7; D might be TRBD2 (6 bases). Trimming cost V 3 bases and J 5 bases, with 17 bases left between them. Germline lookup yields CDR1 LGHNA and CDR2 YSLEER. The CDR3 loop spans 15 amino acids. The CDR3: CASSQSRAGINEQYF. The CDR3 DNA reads TGCGCCAGCAGCCAGTCGAGGGCGGGGATTAACGAGCAGTACTTC.

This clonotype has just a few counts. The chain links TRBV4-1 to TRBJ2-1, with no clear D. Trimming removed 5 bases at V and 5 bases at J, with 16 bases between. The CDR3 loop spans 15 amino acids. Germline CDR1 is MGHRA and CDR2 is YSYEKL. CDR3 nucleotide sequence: TGCGCCAGCAGCGCAGACCCAGGACCAAACAATGAGCAGTTCTTC. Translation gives CASSADPGPNNEQFF.

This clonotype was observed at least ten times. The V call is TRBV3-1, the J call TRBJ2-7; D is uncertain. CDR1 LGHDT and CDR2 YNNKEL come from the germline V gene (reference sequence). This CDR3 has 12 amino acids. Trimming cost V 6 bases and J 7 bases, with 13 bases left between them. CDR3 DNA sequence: TGTGCCAGCAGTAGACCTCTTGGGGAGCAGTACTTC. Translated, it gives CASSRPLGEQYF.

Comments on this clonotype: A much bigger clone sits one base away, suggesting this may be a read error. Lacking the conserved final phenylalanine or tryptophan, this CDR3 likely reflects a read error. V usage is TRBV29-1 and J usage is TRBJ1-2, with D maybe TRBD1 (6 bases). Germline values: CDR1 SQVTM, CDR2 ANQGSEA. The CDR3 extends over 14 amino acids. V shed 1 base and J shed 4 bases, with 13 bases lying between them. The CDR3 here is CSVEGGARGYGYTL. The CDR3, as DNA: TGCAGCGTTGAAGGGGGGGCCCGCGGCTATGGCTACACCCTC.

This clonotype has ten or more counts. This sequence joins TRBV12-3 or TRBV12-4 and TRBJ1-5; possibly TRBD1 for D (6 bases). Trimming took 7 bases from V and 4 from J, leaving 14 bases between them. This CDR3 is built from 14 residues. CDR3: CASTKGGENQPQHF. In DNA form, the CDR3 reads TGTGCCAGCACTAAAGGGGGGGAGAATCAGCCCCAGCATTTT.

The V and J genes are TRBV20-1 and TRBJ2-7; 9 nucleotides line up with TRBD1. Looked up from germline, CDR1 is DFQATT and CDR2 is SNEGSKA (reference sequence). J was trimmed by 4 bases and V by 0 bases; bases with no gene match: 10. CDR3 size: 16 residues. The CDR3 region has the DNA TGCAGTGCTAGAGATCAAGGGCAGGGGACAGGGTACGAGCAGTACTTC. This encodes CSARDQGQGTGYEQYF.

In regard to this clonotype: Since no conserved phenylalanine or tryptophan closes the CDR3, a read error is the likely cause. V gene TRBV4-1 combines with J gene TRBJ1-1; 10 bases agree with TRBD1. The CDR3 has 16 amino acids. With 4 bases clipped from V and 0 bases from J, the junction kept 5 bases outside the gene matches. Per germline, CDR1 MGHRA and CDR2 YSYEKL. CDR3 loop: CASSLGTGAMNTEAFS. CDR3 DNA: TGCGCCAGCAGCCTTGGGACAGGGGCCATGAACACTGAAGCTTTCTCT.

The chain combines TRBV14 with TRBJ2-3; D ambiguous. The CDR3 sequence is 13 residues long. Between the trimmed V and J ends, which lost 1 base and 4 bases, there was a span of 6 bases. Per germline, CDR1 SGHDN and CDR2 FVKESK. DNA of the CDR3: TGTGCCAGCAGCCAAGCAGGCCCAGATACGCAGTATTTT. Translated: CASSQAGPDTQYF.

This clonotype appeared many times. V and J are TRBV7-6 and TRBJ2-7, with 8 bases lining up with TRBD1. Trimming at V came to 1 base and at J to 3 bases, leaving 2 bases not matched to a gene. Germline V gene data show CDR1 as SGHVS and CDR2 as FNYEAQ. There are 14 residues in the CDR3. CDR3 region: CASSLGTGRYEQYF. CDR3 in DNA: TGTGCCAGCAGCTTAGGGACAGGGCGCTACGAGCAGTACTTC.

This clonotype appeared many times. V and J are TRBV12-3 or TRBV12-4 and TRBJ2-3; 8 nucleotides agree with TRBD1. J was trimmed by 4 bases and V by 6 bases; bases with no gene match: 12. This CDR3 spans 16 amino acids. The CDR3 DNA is TGTGCCAGCAGCCCCGGACAGGGTTTGGTTCCAGATACGCAGTATTTT. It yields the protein CASSPGQGLVPDTQYF.

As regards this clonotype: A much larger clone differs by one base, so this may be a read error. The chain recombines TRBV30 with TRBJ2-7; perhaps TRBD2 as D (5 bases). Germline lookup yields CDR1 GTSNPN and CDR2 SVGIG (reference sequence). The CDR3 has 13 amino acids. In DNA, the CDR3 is TGTGTCTGGAGTGTCGGGGAACCGGCCGAGCAGTACTTC. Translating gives CVWSVGEPAEQYF.

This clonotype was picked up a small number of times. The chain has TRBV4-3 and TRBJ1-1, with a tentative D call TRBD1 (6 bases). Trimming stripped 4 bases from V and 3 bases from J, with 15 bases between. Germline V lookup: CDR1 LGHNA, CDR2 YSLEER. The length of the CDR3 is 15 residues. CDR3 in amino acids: CASSRSRTADTEAFF. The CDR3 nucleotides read TGCGCCAGCAGCCGCTCGAGGACAGCGGACACTGAAGCTTTCTTT.

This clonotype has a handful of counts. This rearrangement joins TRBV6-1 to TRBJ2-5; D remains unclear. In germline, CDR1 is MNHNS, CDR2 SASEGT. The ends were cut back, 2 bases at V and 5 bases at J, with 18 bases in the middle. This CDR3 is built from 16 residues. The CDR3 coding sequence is TGTGCCAGCAGTGAAATTGCGCCCGCCCGGACGGAGACCCAGTACTTC. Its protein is CASSEIAPARTETQYF.

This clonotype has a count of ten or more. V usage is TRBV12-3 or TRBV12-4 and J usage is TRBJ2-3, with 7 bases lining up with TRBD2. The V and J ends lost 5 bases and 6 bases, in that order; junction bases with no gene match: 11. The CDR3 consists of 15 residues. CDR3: CASSPSGAEGDTQYF. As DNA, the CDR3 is TGTGCCAGCAGTCCAAGCGGGGCGGAGGGGGATACGCAGTATTTT.

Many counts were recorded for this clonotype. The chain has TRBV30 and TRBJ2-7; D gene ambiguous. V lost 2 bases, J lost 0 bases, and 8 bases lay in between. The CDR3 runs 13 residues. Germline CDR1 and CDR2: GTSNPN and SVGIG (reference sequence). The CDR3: CAWSLKSSYEQYF. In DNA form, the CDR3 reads TGTGCCTGGAGTTTAAAGAGCTCCTACGAGCAGTACTTC.

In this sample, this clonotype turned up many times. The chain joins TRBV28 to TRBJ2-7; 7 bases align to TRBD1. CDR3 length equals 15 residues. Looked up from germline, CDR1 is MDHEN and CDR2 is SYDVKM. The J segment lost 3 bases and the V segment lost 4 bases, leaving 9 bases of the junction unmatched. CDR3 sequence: CASSSTRDSNYEQYF. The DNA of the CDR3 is TGTGCCAGCAGTTCAACCCGGGACAGTAACTACGAGCAGTACTTC.